This TCR beta chain was sequenced during a study of cytomegalovirus exposure and HLA in healthy donors. Only in-frame clones appear in the TCRdb table, and some are missing; sequencing was by immunoSEQ multiplex PCR. In the table there are roughly 90,000 clones, 85% of which are singletons. This CDR3 has 16 amino acids. Germline CDR1 reads LNHDA; CDR2 reads SQIVND (reference sequence). Deletions cut 6 bases from V and 5 bases from J, with 19 bases between. The sequenced sample was PBMCs. This chain joins TRBV19 and TRBJ2-2, with D tentatively TRBD1 (7 bases). The receptor comes from a man aged 18 to 29 in good health and CMV-seropositive. CDR3 residues: CASRATEQGRTGELFF. DNA for the CDR3: TGTGCCAGTAGGGCAACAGAACAGGGGAGGACCGGGGAGCTGTTTTTT. The full variable domain, completed using reference TRBV19 and TRBJ2-2, is DGGITQSPKYLFRKEGQNVTLSCEQNLNHDAMYWYRQDPGQGLRLIYYSQIVNDFQKGDIAEGYSVSREKKESFPLTVTSAQKNPTAFYLCASRATEQGRTGELFFGEGSRLTVL.